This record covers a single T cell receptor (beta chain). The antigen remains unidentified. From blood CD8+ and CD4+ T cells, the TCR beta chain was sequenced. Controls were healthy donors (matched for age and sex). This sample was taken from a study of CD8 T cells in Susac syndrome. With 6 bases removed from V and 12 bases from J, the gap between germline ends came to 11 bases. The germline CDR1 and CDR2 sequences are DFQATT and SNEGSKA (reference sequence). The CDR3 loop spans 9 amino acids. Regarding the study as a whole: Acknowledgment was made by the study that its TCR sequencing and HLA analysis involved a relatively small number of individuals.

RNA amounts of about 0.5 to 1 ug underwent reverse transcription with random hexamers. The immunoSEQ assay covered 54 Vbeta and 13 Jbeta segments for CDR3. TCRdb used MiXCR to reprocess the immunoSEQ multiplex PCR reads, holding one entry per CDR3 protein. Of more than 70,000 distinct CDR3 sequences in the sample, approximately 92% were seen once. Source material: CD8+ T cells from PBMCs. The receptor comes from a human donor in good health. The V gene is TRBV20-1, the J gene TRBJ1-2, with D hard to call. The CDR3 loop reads CSATGQDTF. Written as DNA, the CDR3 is TGCAGTGCCACCGGGCAGGACACCTTC.